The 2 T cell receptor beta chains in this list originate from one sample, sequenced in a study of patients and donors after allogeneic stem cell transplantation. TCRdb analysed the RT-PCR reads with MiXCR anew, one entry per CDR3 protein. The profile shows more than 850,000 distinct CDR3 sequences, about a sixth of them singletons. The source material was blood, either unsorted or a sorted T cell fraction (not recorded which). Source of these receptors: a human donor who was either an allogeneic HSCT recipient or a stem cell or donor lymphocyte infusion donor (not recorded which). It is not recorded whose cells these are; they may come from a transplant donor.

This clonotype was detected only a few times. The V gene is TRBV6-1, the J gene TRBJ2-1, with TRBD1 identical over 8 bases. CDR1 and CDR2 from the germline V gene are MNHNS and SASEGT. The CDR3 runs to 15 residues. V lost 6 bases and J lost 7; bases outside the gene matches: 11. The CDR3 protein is CASRAPGGRLNEQFF. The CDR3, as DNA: TGTGCCAGCAGAGCTCCAGGGGGCAGGTTGAATGAGCAGTTCTTC.

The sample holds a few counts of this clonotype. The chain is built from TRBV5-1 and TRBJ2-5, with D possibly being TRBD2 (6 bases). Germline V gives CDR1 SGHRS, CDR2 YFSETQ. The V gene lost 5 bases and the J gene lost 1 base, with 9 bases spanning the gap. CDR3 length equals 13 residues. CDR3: CASRAGFQETQYF. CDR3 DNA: TGCGCCAGCAGGGCGGGATTCCAAGAGACCCAGTACTTC. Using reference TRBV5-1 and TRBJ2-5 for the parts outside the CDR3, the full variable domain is KAGVTQTPRYLIKTRGQQVTLSCSPISGHRSVSWYQQTPGQGLQFLFEYFSETQRNKGNFPGRFSGRQFSNSRSEMNVSTLELGDSALYLCASRAGFQETQYFGPGTRLLVL.